This T cell receptor beta chain was recorded in a study of memory CD4+ T cells and cytomegalovirus serostatus. Study as a whole: Healthy Belgian adult donors included about nine CMV-positive and 24 CMV-negative people.

The sort gate was single viable CD3+CD4+CD8-CD45RO+ cells for memory CD4+ T cells. Germline V CDR1 and CDR2: MNHEY, SMNVEV (reference sequence). The CDR3 contains 15 residues. The germline V and J ends were trimmed by 0 bases and 1 base, with 9 bases remaining between them. TCRdb's copy holds only in-frame clones and misses some; the assay was immunoSEQ multiplex PCR. The sample has under 80,000 clones, around 83% seen once. Regarding the study as a whole: The CMV-associated TCR signature appears largely within the CD4+ memory repertoire.

In the case of this clone: Its antigen is undetermined.

The rearrangement links TRBV27 to TRBJ1-1, with D possibly matching TRBD1 (5 bases). The material sequenced was memory CD4+ T cells from blood. The receptor was isolated from an adult in good health and CMV-seronegative. The CDR3 nucleotides are TGTGCCAGCAGTTTATCTGTGAGGGGGAACACTGAAGCTTTCTTT. Amino acids: CASSLSVRGNTEAFF.